The next 5 T cell receptor beta chains were all read from a single sample in a study of beta chain features in type 1 diabetes. The whole isolated RNA underwent reverse transcription, so sequencing captured expressed TCRB transcripts. Sequencing was performed with immunoSEQ multiplex PCR; in TCRdb, only in-frame clones are kept and a portion is missing. Of hundreds of thousands of clones in the sample, roughly 11% are singletons; the top ten hold about 0.045%. Specimen: naive CD4+ T cells from blood. Receptors were obtained from a woman aged 18-35 years in good health.

For the CDR3, the DNA is TGCAGCGTATTAGCGGGGGGGAATTTTGGTGAGCAGTTCTTC. It is translated as CSVLAGGNFGEQFF. The rearrangement uses TRBV29-1 and TRBJ2-1, with 11 nucleotides matching TRBD2. Germline V gene data show CDR1 as SQVTM and CDR2 as ANQGSEA. CDR3 length: 14 residues. The V segment lost 6 bases and the J segment 9 bases; nucleotides outside the gene matches: 10.

The chain links TRBV27 to TRBJ1-2; 7 nucleotides line up with TRBD1. Germline trimming cut 4 bases from V and 1 base from J; bases unmatched to any gene: 3. CDR1 and CDR2 (germline): MNHEY, SMNVEV (reference sequence). The CDR3 has 14 residues. Here the CDR3 DNA reads TGTGCCAGCAGTTCCCGACAGGGTAACTATGGCTACACCTTC. Translating it yields CASSSRQGNYGYTF.

The chain is built from TRBV7-2 and TRBJ1-5; D perhaps matches TRBD1 (6 bases). The CDR3 extends over 15 amino acids. The germline CDR1 and CDR2 sequences are SGHTA and FQGNSA. Trimming pared 4 bases from V and 0 bases from J, leaving 10 bases between. In DNA, the CDR3 is TGTGCCAGCAGCTACGAACAGGGTAGCAATCAGCCCCAGCATTTT. It codes for CASSYEQGSNQPQHF.

The J gene is TRBJ2-7, the V gene TRBV18; D is unclear. CDR3 length: 14 residues. Germline assignment: CDR1 KGHSH and CDR2 LQKENI. Trimming removed 3 bases from V and 3 bases from J, with 12 bases in between. The CDR3, as DNA: TGTGCCAGCTCACCCGCCGGGTCCTTCTACGAGCAGTACTTC. Its protein is CASSPAGSFYEQYF.

V and J are TRBV30 and TRBJ1-2; D not certain. Germline V gene data show CDR1 as GTSNPN and CDR2 as SVGIG (reference sequence). V lost 4 bases and J 4 bases, leaving 13 bases between the germline ends. The CDR3 runs to 13 residues. This chain's CDR3 is CAWMGGLGYGYTF. The DNA of the CDR3 is TGTGCCTGGATGGGCGGACTAGGCTATGGCTACACCTTC.